These T cell receptor beta chains were read from a single sample in a study of blood T cell repertoires in COVID-19. The table came from immunoSEQ multiplex PCR; TCRdb's copy has only in-frame clones and leaves some out. The sample has 65,000 or so clones; around 84% are singletons. What was sequenced was peripheral blood. These receptors all come from a woman aged 70 to 79 with acute or convalescent COVID-19. CDR3s include the opening cysteine and the closing phenylalanine or tryptophan. A D gene is named only where the DNA matches it firmly. Not all rows give a size; the values are once, few, many and, for expanded clones, a class.

d_call,j_call,clone_size,v_call,cdr3_nt,cdr3_aa
NA,TRBJ2-5,NA,TRBV7-2,TGTGCCAGCAGCCCCAGCGTGGAGACCCAGTACTTC,CASSPSVETQYF
TRBD1,TRBJ2-2,NA,TRBV9,TGTGCCAGCAGTGCCACCGGGACAGGGGGGTTCGCGAACACCGGGGAGCTGTTTTTT,CASSATGTGGFANTGELFF
NA,TRBJ1-2,NA,TRBV3-1/TRBV3-2,TGTGCCAGCAGCCAAGTTGATCGGGAGCGTGGCTACACCTTC,CASSQVDRERGYTF
NA,TRBJ2-7,NA,TRBV28,TGTGCCAGCAACCTCGGCCGGGAAGCCTACGAGCAGTACTTC,CASNLGREAYEQYF
NA,TRBJ1-6,many,TRBV19,TGTGCCAGTACCTCGGGACAAAGTAGTTCACCCCTCCACTTT,CASTSGQSSSPLHF
NA,TRBJ2-3,few,TRBV5-4,TGTGCCAGCAGCTTGCCCAGACTTATCGGCACAGATACGCAGTATTTT,CASSLPRLIGTDTQYF
NA,TRBJ1-5,NA,TRBV30,TGTGCCTGGAGTCCCATCGACAGTAAGTTCCAGCCCCAGCATTTT,CAWSPIDSKFQPQHF
NA,TRBJ2-7,few,TRBV5-6,TGTGCCAGCACCCGGAATCAGGGGACAACCTACGAGCAGTACTTC,CASTRNQGTTYEQYF
NA,TRBJ2-6,NA,TRBV30,TGTGCCTGGAGTGTAGGGGGATCCGGGGCCAACGTCCTGACTTTC,CAWSVGGSGANVLTF
TRBD1,TRBJ1-4,NA,TRBV30,TGTGCCTGGGGGACAGGGGCCGGTGAGGAAAAACTGTTTTTT,CAWGTGAGEEKLFF
NA,TRBJ2-7,NA,TRBV6-1,TGTGCCAGCAGTGAAAGGTGGGAGCTATACGAGCAGTACTTC,CASSERWELYEQYF
TRBD2,TRBJ2-1,NA,TRBV18,TGTGCCAGCTCACCAACTAGCGGGAGTAGGGGCTCCTACAATGAGCAGTTCTTC,CASSPTSGSRGSYNEQFF
TRBD2,TRBJ2-7,NA,TRBV7-2,TGTGCCAGCAGCGTGACTAGCGGGGAGTCCTACGAGCAGTACTTC,CASSVTSGESYEQYF
NA,TRBJ1-3,NA,TRBV30,TGTGCCTGGAGGCACTCCGGAAACACCATATATTTT,CAWRHSGNTIYF
TRBD1,TRBJ1-1,NA,TRBV3-1/TRBV3-2,TGTGCCAGCAGCCTAAAAAAACCGGGACAGGGGATGAACACTGAAGCTTTCTTT,CASSLKKPGQGMNTEAFF
NA,TRBJ2-5,NA,TRBV6-1,TGTGCCAGCAGTGAAACGTCATGGAGGGAGACCCAGTACTTC,CASSETSWRETQYF
TRBD1,TRBJ2-2,NA,TRBV6-4,TGTGCCAGCAGTGCGACAACAGGGGGGACCGGGGAGCTGTTTTTT,CASSATTGGTGELFF
NA,TRBJ2-1,NA,TRBV7-3,TGTGCCAGCAGCATAACGGCGGACAGCTCCTACAATGAGCAGTTCTTC,CASSITADSSYNEQFF
TRBD2,TRBJ2-3,NA,TRBV11-3,TGTGCCAGCAGCTTAGGAGGGCGGCTAGCGGGGCTCGAGATACGCAGTGTTATCTTT,CASSLGGRLAGLEIRSVIF
TRBD2,TRBJ2-6,few,TRBV30,TGTGCCTGGAGCATGGGCGGGGGCTCTGGGGCCAACGTCCTGACTTTC,CAWSMGGGSGANVLTF
TRBD1,TRBJ1-3,NA,TRBV19,TGTGCCAGTAGCCAGGGGGCGAACTCTGGAAACACCATATATTTT,CASSQGANSGNTIYF
NA,TRBJ2-1,NA,TRBV24-1,TGTGCCACCAGTGATGCCCAGCCGGGAACCTACAATGAGCAGTTCTTC,CATSDAQPGTYNEQFF
NA,TRBJ1-2,NA,TRBV4-1,TGCGCCAGCAGCCAAGATCAAGCGTTTTTTGACTATGGCTACACCTTC,CASSQDQAFFDYGYTF
NA,TRBJ2-3,NA,TRBV11-3,TGTGCCAGCAGCCCCAGGGCGGGGCGCACAGATACGCAGTATTTT,CASSPRAGRTDTQYF
NA,TRBJ1-1,NA,TRBV5-8,TGTGCCAGCAGCTTGGTACAAGAGAACACTGAAGCTTTCTTT,CASSLVQENTEAFF
TRBD1,TRBJ1-1,NA,TRBV18,TGTGCCAGCTCATCGGGGACAGGGGGAATGGGCACTGAAGCTTTCTTT,CASSSGTGGMGTEAFF
NA,TRBJ2-4,NA,TRBV4-2,TGTGCCAGCAGCCAAGATCCGGCAGGCGCCAAAAACATTCAGTACTTC,CASSQDPAGAKNIQYF
TRBD1,TRBJ2-1,NA,TRBV5-1,TGCGCCAGCAGTTACGGACAGGGGTCCTACAATGAGCAGTTCTTC,CASSYGQGSYNEQFF
NA,TRBJ2-1,NA,TRBV28,TGTGCCAGCAGTACTACCCTGACTCCTCCCCCACACCACAATGAGCAGTTCTTC,CASSTTLTPPPHHNEQFF
NA,TRBJ2-2,NA,TRBV5-1,TGCGCCAGCAGCTTGTGGGCCCCGAACACCGGGGAGCTGTTTTTT,CASSLWAPNTGELFF
NA,TRBJ2-5,NA,TRBV11-2,TGTGCCAGCAGCTTAGGCGGGGAAGAGACCCAGTACTTC,CASSLGGEETQYF
TRBD1,TRBJ1-1,NA,TRBV7-9,TGTGCCAGCAGCCGTCCTATCGGACAGGGGGCAGCTTTCTTT,CASSRPIGQGAAFF
TRBD1,TRBJ2-2,NA,TRBV11-2,TGTGCCAGCACCCTGCGACAGGGCTCGAACACCGGGGAGCTGTTTTTT,CASTLRQGSNTGELFF
NA,TRBJ2-3,NA,TRBV7-9,TGTGCCAGCCCCCCAGCAGGATTTATGGATACGCAGTATTTT,CASPPAGFMDTQYF
NA,TRBJ2-2,NA,TRBV19,TGTGCCAGTAGTATTCTCTCAGGGTCAGGCGGGGAGCTGTTTTTT,CASSILSGSGGELFF
TRBD2,TRBJ2-1,NA,TRBV6-2/TRBV6-3,TGTGCCAGCAGTTACTCAGGGACGCTAGCGGGGGGGTCCCGCCTTGAGGAGCAGTTCTTC,CASSYSGTLAGGSRLEEQFF
TRBD2,TRBJ2-1,NA,TRBV12-5,TGTGCTAGTGGTTTGAGACTAGCGGGATCCGGCAATGAGCAGTTCTTC,CASGLRLAGSGNEQFF
NA,TRBJ2-5,NA,TRBV27,TGTGCCAGCAGCCGCGTACAGGGAGTTGGGGAGACCCAGTACTTC,CASSRVQGVGETQYF
NA,TRBJ2-1,NA,TRBV7-3,TGTGCCAGCAGCTCGGGGGTTAACTACAATGAGCAGTTCTTC,CASSSGVNYNEQFF
NA,TRBJ1-2,NA,TRBV19,TGTGCCAGTAGTATAGCAACGCCAGGTGGTGGCTACACCTTC,CASSIATPGGGYTF
TRBD1,TRBJ1-5,NA,TRBV11-2,TGTGCCAGCAGGGGACAGGATAATCAGCCCCAGCATTTT,CASRGQDNQPQHF
TRBD2,TRBJ2-7,NA,TRBV18,TGTGCCAGCTCACCGGGGAGGGACCACGAGCAGTACTTC,CASSPGRDHEQYF
TRBD1,TRBJ1-5,once,TRBV28,TGTGCCAGCAGTTTTTCCGGGACAGTTAGCAATCAGCCCCAGCATTTT,CASSFSGTVSNQPQHF
NA,TRBJ2-5,NA,TRBV3-1/TRBV3-2,TGTGCCAGCAGCCAAGTAGAACAAGAGACCCAGTACTTC,CASSQVEQETQYF
NA,TRBJ2-1,NA,TRBV30,TGTGCCTGGAGCCTACGGGCGGGAAGAGTCTACAATGAGCAGTTCTTC,CAWSLRAGRVYNEQFF
TRBD2,TRBJ2-1,NA,TRBV7-6,TGTGCCAGCAGCTTCAGACTAGCGGGAAACAATGAGCAGTTCTTC,CASSFRLAGNNEQFF
TRBD2,TRBJ2-5,NA,TRBV11-2,TGTGCCAGCAGCTTACGTGGGACTAGCGGCCGCCAAGAGACCCAGTACTTC,CASSLRGTSGRQETQYF